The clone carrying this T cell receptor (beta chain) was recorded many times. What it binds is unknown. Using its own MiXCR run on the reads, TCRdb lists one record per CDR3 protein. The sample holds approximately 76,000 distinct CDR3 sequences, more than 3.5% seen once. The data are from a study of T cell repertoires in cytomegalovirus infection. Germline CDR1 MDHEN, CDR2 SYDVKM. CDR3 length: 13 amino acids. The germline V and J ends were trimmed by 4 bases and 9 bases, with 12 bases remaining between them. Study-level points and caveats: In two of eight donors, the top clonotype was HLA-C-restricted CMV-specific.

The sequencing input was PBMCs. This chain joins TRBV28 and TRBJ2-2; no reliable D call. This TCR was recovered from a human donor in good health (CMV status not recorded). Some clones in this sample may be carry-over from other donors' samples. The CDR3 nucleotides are TGTGCCAGCAGTTCAGACCACTCGAGGGAGCTGTTTTTT. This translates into CASSSDHSRELFF.